Presented here are 2 T cell receptor beta chains from one specimen sequenced in a study of spatial heterogeneity in lung cancer. TCRdb re-derived calls from the 5' RACE reads in MiXCR, one entry per CDR3 protein. The sample records roughly 30,000 distinct CDR3 sequences, 8.5% to 12% being singletons. The time point: blood at routine non-recurrence follow-up after resection. Sequenced here: PBMCs, sampled at follow-up. These TCRs come from a female donor with early-stage non-small cell lung cancer.

This clonotype is judged medium-sized. Here the CDR3 reads CSAHGQGALNYGYTF. Written as DNA, the CDR3 is TGCAGTGCTCATGGACAGGGGGCGCTGAACTATGGCTACACCTTC. The genes are TRBV20-1 and TRBJ1-2; 11 bases are shared with TRBD1. The germline V gene has CDR1 DFQATT and CDR2 SNEGSKA (reference sequence). V shed 5 bases, J shed 2 bases, and the junction held 7 bases outside the gene matches. The CDR3 is 15 residues long.

This clonotype has at least ten counts. The rearrangement uses TRBV29-1 and TRBJ2-2; D is possibly TRBD1 or TRBD2 (5 bases each). Trimming shortened V by 6 bases and J by 4 bases, and 15 bases separated the two germline ends. Per the germline V gene, CDR1 is SQVTM and CDR2 is ANQGSEA. CDR3 size: 14 residues. The CDR3 reads CSVDQGRGTGELFF. The CDR3 nucleotides read TGCAGCGTAGATCAGGGTCGGGGCACCGGGGAGCTGTTTTTT.